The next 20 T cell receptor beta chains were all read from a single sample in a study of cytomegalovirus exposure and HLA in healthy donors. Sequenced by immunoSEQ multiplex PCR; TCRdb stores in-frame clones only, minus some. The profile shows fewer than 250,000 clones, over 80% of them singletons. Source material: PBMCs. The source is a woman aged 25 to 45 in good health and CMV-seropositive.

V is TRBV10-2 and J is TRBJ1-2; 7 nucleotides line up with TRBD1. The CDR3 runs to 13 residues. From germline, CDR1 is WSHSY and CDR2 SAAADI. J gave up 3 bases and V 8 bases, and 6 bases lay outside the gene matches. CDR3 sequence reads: CASSEGQHYGYTF. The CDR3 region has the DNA TGCGCCAGCTCAGAGGGACAGCACTATGGCTACACCTTC.

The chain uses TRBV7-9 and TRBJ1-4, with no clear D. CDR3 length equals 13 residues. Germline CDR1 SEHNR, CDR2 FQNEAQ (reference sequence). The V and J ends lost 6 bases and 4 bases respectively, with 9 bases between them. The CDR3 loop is CASRQSGNEKLFF. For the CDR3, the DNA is TGTGCCAGCAGGCAGTCTGGTAATGAAAAACTGTTTTTT.

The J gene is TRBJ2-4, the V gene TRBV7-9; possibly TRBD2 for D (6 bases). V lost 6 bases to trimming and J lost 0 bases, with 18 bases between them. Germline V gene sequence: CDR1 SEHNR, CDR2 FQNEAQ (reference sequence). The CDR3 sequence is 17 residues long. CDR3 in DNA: TGTGCCAGCAGTCGGGGGAATCTAGCTATAGCCAAAAACATTCAGTACTTC. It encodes CASSRGNLAIAKNIQYF.

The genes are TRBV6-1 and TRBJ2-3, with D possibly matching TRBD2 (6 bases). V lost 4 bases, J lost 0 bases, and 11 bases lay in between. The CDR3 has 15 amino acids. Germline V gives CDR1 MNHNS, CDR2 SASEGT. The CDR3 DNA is TGTGCCAGCAGTGCGCCTAGCGATAGCACAGATACGCAGTATTTT. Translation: CASSAPSDSTDTQYF.

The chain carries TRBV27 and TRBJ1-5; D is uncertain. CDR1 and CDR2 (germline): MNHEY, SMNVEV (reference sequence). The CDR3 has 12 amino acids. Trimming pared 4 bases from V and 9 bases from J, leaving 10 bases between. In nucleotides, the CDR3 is TGTGCCAGCAGTTCCGGCCCAGGGCCCCAGCATTTT. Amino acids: CASSSGPGPQHF.

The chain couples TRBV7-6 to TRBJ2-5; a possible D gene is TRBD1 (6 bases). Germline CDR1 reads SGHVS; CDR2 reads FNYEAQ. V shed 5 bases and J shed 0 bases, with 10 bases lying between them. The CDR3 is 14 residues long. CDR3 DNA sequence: TGTGCCAGCAGCCTGGGACAATACCAAGAGACCCAGTACTTC. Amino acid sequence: CASSLGQYQETQYF.

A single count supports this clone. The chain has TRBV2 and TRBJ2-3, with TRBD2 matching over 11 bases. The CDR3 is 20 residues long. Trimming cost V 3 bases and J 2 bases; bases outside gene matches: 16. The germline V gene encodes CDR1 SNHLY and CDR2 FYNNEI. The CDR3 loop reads CASSDPGTSGYPRLTDTQYF. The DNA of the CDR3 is TGTGCCAGCAGTGACCCCGGGACTAGCGGATACCCGAGACTCACAGATACGCAGTATTTT.

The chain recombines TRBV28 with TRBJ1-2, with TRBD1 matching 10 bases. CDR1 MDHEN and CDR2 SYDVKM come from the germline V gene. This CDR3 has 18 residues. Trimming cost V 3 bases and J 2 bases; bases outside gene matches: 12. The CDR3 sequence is CASSFPSSGTGENYGYTF. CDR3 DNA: TGTGCCAGCAGTTTCCCCTCCTCCGGGACAGGGGAGAACTATGGCTACACCTTC.

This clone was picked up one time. CDR3 sequence reads: CASSVERGTGGEKLFF. The CDR3 coding sequence is TGTGCCAGCAGCGTAGAACGGGGGACAGGGGGTGAAAAACTGTTTTTT. The V and J genes are TRBV9 and TRBJ1-4; 11 bases align to TRBD1. CDR1 SGDLS and CDR2 YYNGEE come from the germline V gene. With 0 bases clipped from V and 7 bases from J, the junction kept 5 bases outside the gene matches. This CDR3 has 16 amino acids.

The chain's CDR3 is CASSLRDSREQYF. DNA for the CDR3: TGCGCCAGCAGCTTGCGGGACAGTCGCGAGCAGTACTTC. The chain carries TRBV5-1 and TRBJ2-7; TRBD1 aligns across 7 bases. The CDR3 totals 13 residues. V lost 1 base to trimming and J lost 6 bases; unmatched junction nucleotides: 4. CDR1 is SGHRS and CDR2 is YFSETQ in the germline V gene. The full variable domain, its missing parts supplied by reference TRBV5-1 and TRBJ2-7, is KAGVTQTPRYLIKTRGQQVTLSCSPISGHRSVSWYQQTPGQGLQFLFEYFSETQRNKGNFPGRFSGRQFSNSRSEMNVSTLELGDSALYLCASSLRDSREQYFGPGTRLTVT.

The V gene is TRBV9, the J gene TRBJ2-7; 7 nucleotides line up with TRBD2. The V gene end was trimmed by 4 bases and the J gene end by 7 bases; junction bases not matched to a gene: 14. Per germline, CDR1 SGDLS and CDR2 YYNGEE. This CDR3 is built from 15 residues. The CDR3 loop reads CASSPRRELPGEQYF. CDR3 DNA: TGTGCCAGCAGCCCCCGGCGGGAGCTACCTGGGGAGCAGTACTTC.

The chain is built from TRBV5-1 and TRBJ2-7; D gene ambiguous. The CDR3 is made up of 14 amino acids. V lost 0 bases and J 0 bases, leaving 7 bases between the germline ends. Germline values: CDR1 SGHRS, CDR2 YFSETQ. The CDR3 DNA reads TGCGCCAGCAGCTTGGGGGCGGACTCCTACGAGCAGTACTTC. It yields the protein CASSLGADSYEQYF. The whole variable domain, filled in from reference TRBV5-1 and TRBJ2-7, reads KAGVTQTPRYLIKTRGQQVTLSCSPISGHRSVSWYQQTPGQGLQFLFEYFSETQRNKGNFPGRFSGRQFSNSRSEMNVSTLELGDSALYLCASSLGADSYEQYFGPGTRLTVT.

CDR3 loop: CASSSWGGKETQYF. The CDR3 nucleotides read TGTGCCAGCAGCTCTTGGGGGGGAAAAGAGACCCAGTACTTC. The rearrangement uses TRBV7-8 and TRBJ2-5, with 7 bases aligning to TRBD2. The CDR3 extends over 14 amino acids. CDR1 is SGHVS, CDR2 FQNEAQ, per germline. V shed 4 bases and J 3 bases; nucleotides not matched to a gene: 5.

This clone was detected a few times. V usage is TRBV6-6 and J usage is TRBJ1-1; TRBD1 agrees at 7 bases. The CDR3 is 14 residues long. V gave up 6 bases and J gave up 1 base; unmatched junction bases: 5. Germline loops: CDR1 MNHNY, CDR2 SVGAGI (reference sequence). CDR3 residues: CASRQGRTNTEAFF. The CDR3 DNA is TGTGCCAGCAGACAGGGGCGGACGAACACTGAAGCTTTCTTT.

The CDR3 region has the DNA TGTGCCAGCAGTTCGGGACAGGGGGCAGTAGATGAGCAGTTCTTC. This translates into CASSSGQGAVDEQFF. The V call is TRBV6-5, the J call TRBJ2-1; 12 positions agree with TRBD1. This CDR3 is 15 amino acids long. Trimming took 4 bases from V and 8 from J; bases not matched to a gene: 6. CDR1 and CDR2 from the germline V gene are MNHEY and SVGAGI.

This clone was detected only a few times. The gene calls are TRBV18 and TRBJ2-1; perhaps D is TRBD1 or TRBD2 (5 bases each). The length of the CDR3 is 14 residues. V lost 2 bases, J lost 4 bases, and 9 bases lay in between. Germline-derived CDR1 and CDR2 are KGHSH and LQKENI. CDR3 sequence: CASSPGTVYNEQFF. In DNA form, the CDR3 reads TGTGCCAGCTCACCAGGGACGGTATACAATGAGCAGTTCTTC.

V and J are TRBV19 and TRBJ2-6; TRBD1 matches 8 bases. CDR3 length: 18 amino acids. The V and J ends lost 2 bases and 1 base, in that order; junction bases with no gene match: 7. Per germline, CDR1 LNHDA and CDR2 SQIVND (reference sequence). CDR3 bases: TGTGCCAGTAGTATAAGGACAGGGCGAAAATCTGGGGCCAACGTCCTGACTTTC. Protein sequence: CASSIRTGRKSGANVLTF.

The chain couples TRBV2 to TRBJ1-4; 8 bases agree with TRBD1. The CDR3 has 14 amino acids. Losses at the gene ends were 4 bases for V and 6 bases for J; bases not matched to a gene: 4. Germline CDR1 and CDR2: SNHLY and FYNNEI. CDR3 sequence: CASSVYRGDEKLFF. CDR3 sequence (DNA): TGTGCCAGCAGTGTATACAGGGGGGATGAAAAACTGTTTTTT.

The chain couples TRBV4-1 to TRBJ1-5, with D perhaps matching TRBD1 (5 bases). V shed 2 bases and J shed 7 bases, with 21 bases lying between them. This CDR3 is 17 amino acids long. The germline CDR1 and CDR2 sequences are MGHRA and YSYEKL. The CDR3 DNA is TGCGCCAGCAGCCAAAGGGGTGGCGGGGGTGTTGAGCAGCCCCAGCATTTT. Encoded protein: CASSQRGGGGVEQPQHF.

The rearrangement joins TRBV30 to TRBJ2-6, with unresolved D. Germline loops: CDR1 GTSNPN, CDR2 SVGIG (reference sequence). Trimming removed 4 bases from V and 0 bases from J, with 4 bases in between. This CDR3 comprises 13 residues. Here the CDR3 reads CAWTFSGANVLTF. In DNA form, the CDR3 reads TGTGCCTGGACGTTCTCTGGGGCCAACGTCCTGACTTTC.